The 15 T cell receptor beta chains below come from one sample, sequenced in a study of PD-L1 blockade in urothelial cancer. The data were produced by immunoSEQ multiplex PCR, yet TCRdb's version contains in-frame clones alone and is incomplete. The table lists approximately 110,000 clones, 70% to 85% of them singletons, with about 2.2% in the top ten. Sequencing was performed on PBMCs, taken around atezolizumab (anti-PD-L1) treatment. The receptors were gathered from a man aged 45-65 years with urothelial cancer.

The chain carries TRBV7-9 and TRBJ2-7; TRBD2 might be the D (6 bases). The CDR3 spans 15 residues. V gave up 2 bases and J gave up 6 bases, with 17 bases separating them. Per the germline V gene, CDR1 is SEHNR and CDR2 is FQNEAQ (reference sequence). CDR3 bases: TGTGCCAGCAGCTTATTACAGAAACAGGAGGGCGAGCAGTACTTC. It is translated as CASSLLQKQEGEQYF.

The chain employs TRBV7-3 and TRBJ1-1; perhaps TRBD1 as D (5 bases). Germline CDR1 and CDR2: SGHTA and FQGTGA. Trimming stripped 4 bases from V and 5 bases from J, with 11 bases between. This CDR3 is built from 13 residues. The CDR3 spells CASSSHPGTEAFF. As DNA, the CDR3 is TGTGCCAGCAGCTCTCATCCAGGGACTGAAGCTTTCTTT.

CDR3 sequence: CASSPSVQGNEKLFF. The CDR3 nucleotides read TGTGCCAGCTCACCATCCGTGCAGGGTAATGAAAAACTGTTTTTT. This chain links TRBV18 with TRBJ1-4; D may be TRBD1 (5 bases). Germline values: CDR1 KGHSH, CDR2 LQKENI. The V gene lost 2 bases and the J gene lost 4 bases, with 11 bases spanning the gap. The CDR3 runs 15 residues. The full variable domain, completed using reference TRBV18 and TRBJ1-4, is NAGVMQNPRHLVRRRGQEARLRCSPMKGHSHVYWYRQLPEEGLKFMVYLQKENIIDESGMPKERFSAEFPKEGPSILRIQQVVRGDSAAYFCASSPSVQGNEKLFFGSGTQLSVL.

The chain employs TRBV19 and TRBJ2-5; a weak D match, TRBD2 (6 bases). This CDR3 has 13 residues. Germline CDR1 LNHDA, CDR2 SQIVND (reference sequence). Trimming removed 5 bases at V and 5 bases at J, with 12 bases between. The CDR3 bases are TGTGCCAGTAGTTACGGGGGTTGGGAGACCCAGTACTTC. Encoded protein: CASSYGGWETQYF.

V usage is TRBV5-5 and J usage is TRBJ2-5, with 7 bases matching TRBD1. Unmatched junction bases numbered 12, after V lost 0 bases and J lost 1 base. Germline V CDR1 and CDR2: SGHKS, YYEKEE (reference sequence). The CDR3 is 18 residues long. CDR3 in amino acids: CASSLAGTATGVQETQYF. For the CDR3, the DNA is TGTGCCAGCAGCTTGGCAGGGACGGCAACAGGGGTCCAAGAGACCCAGTACTTC. The variable domain in full, completed from reference TRBV5-5 and TRBJ2-5, reads DAGVTQSPTHLIKTRGQQVTLRCSPISGHKSVSWYQQVLGQGPQFIFQYYEKEERGRGNFPDRFSARQFPNYSSELNVNALLLGDSALYLCASSLAGTATGVQETQYFGPGTRLLVL.

This CDR3 is CASSPYRGKGDEQYF. CDR3 bases: TGTGCCAGCAGTCCGTACAGGGGCAAAGGGGACGAGCAGTACTTC. V and J are TRBV28 and TRBJ2-7; 7 bases match TRBD1. Unmatched junction bases numbered 12, after V lost 5 bases and J lost 5 bases. CDR1 and CDR2 (germline): MDHEN, SYDVKM. This CDR3 contains 15 residues.

The count of this clone is one. The chain carries TRBV28 and TRBJ1-6; a weak D match, TRBD1 (5 bases). CDR1 is MDHEN, CDR2 SYDVKM, per germline. The CDR3 length is 16 residues. V was trimmed by 5 bases and J by 10 bases, leaving 21 bases between them. For the CDR3, the DNA is TGTGCCAGCAGTACCCACCGGACAATCTTAGTCTCACCCCTCCACTTT. Its translation is CASSTHRTILVSPLHF.

The chain carries TRBV6-6 and TRBJ1-2, with 7 bases matching TRBD1. Germline values: CDR1 MNHNY, CDR2 SVGAGI (reference sequence). Trimming cost V 6 bases and J 2 bases; bases outside gene matches: 9. There are 15 residues in the CDR3. Here the CDR3 DNA reads TGTGCCAGCAGACCACACTTGACAGGGAACTATGGCTACACCTTC. Translating gives CASRPHLTGNYGYTF.

The chain combines TRBV6-4 with TRBJ2-3; D may be TRBD2 (5 bases). Deletions cut 3 bases from V and 2 bases from J, with 12 bases between. CDR3 length equals 15 residues. Germline V gene lookup returns CDR1 MRHNA and CDR2 SNTAGT. CDR3 DNA sequence: TGTGCCAGCAGTGATGGCGGGCTGAACACAGATACGCAGTATTTT. Protein sequence: CASSDGGLNTDTQYF.

The gene calls are TRBV4-1 and TRBJ2-2; 7 nucleotides align to TRBD2. V gave up 1 base and J gave up 0 bases; unmatched junction bases: 5. Per the germline V gene, CDR1 is MGHRA and CDR2 is YSYEKL. The CDR3 sequence is 17 residues long. The CDR3 region is CASSQAPAGPNTGELFF. The DNA of the CDR3 is TGCGCCAGCAGCCAAGCCCCAGCGGGACCGAACACCGGGGAGCTGTTTTTT.

This clone was observed a handful of times. This chain uses TRBV27 with TRBJ1-6, with 7 bases matching TRBD1. Looked up from germline, CDR1 is MNHEY and CDR2 is SMNVEV (reference sequence). V dropped 6 bases and J dropped 7; count of bases not matched to a gene: 6. The CDR3 runs to 14 residues. The CDR3 sequence: CASRQQGQNSPLHF. In DNA form, the CDR3 reads TGTGCCAGCAGGCAACAGGGGCAAAATTCACCCCTCCACTTT.

The chain links TRBV7-3 to TRBJ2-1; 9 positions agree with TRBD1. V lost 2 bases to trimming and J lost 9 bases; unmatched junction nucleotides: 8. This CDR3 has 15 residues. Germline V CDR1 and CDR2: SGHTA, FQGTGA. As DNA, the CDR3 is TGTGCCAGCAGCTTATTAGGACAGGGGCTTGCTGAGCAGTTCTTC. Protein sequence: CASSLLGQGLAEQFF.

This chain connects TRBV10-2 to TRBJ2-1, with D uncertain. V lost 10 bases to trimming and J lost 3 bases, with 16 bases between them. CDR1 and CDR2 (germline): WSHSY, SAAADI. CDR3 length: 14 amino acids. CDR3 bases: TGCGCCACTACTTCGGGTACCGACTACAATGAGCAGTTCTTC. Translating gives CATTSGTDYNEQFF.

This chain links TRBV4-2 with TRBJ2-2; 9 positions match TRBD2. Germline CDR1 and CDR2: LGHNA and YNFKEQ. Trimming cost V 0 bases and J 4 bases; bases outside gene matches: 9. There are 18 residues in the CDR3. The CDR3 DNA sequence: TGTGCCAGCAGCCAAGAGATCGCGGGAGGGCCGGGCACCGGGGAGCTGTTTTTT. It codes for CASSQEIAGGPGTGELFF.

This clone was seen just once. The chain carries TRBV5-6 and TRBJ2-1; 7 bases align to TRBD1. The CDR3 runs 14 residues. CDR1 and CDR2 (germline): SGHDT, YYEEEE. Trimming took 2 bases from V and 3 from J; bases not matched to a gene: 2. CDR3 in DNA: TGTGCCAGCAGCTTCGGGGACAGCTACAATGAGCAGTTCTTC. Translation: CASSFGDSYNEQFF.